This TCR beta chain was sequenced for a study of T-cell memory formation after mild COVID-19. 5'RACE with constant-segment primers built TCRalpha and TCRbeta cDNA libraries with UMIs. TCRdb reprocessed the 5' RACE reads with MiXCR, giving one entry per CDR3 protein. Of about 13,000 distinct CDR3 sequences listed, about 12% are singletons. This clonotype was seen ten or more times. V lost 1 base and J 9 bases, leaving 13 bases between the germline ends. The CDR3 runs to 14 residues. Per the germline V gene, CDR1 is SGHVS and CDR2 is FNYEAQ. V is TRBV7-6 and J is TRBJ2-1; a weak D match, TRBD1 (6 bases). The TCR sequence derives from an adult woman who had mild COVID-19 (a few samples of this study predate the infection). Cell type and time point are not known. Material: PBMCs or a T cell subset sorted from them (not recorded which). The CDR3 sequence is CASSLGRQGSEQFF. DNA of the CDR3: TGTGCCAGCAGCTTAGGCCGGCAGGGGAGTGAGCAGTTCTTC.